Below are 5 T cell receptor beta chains sequenced from a single sample in a study of blood T cell repertoires in COVID-19. TCRdb's table, derived via immunoSEQ multiplex PCR, lists solely in-frame clones and lacks some. Here the sample spans around 130,000 clones, roughly nine tenths being singletons. Source material: peripheral blood. All receptors derive from a man between 65 and 80 years old with active or convalescent COVID-19.

CDR3 DNA: TGTGCCAGCAGTTACGGGACAGCGACAGATACGCAGTATTTT. This translates into CASSYGTATDTQYF. V gene TRBV6-5 combines with J gene TRBJ2-3; 7 bases match TRBD1. Germline trimming cut 2 bases from V and 3 bases from J; bases unmatched to any gene: 2. Germline V gene lookup returns CDR1 MNHEY and CDR2 SVGAGI. The CDR3 spans 14 residues.

The chain combines TRBV6-5 with TRBJ2-3, with D possibly being TRBD1 (5 bases). V shed 3 bases and J shed 5 bases, with 12 bases lying between them. The length of the CDR3 is 14 residues. Germline loops: CDR1 MNHEY, CDR2 SVGAGI. This CDR3 is CASSYSGYGDTQYF. In DNA, the CDR3 is TGTGCCAGCAGTTATTCAGGGTATGGAGATACGCAGTATTTT.

This chain links TRBV7-3 with TRBJ2-5; TRBD2 is a possible D gene (5 bases). V was clipped by 5 bases and J by 5 bases, with 6 bases between them. CDR3 length: 11 amino acids. From germline, CDR1 is SGHTA and CDR2 FQGTGA. In nucleotides, the CDR3 is TGTGCCAGCAGCCCGGGGGAGACCCAGTACTTC. This encodes CASSPGETQYF.

The rearrangement uses TRBV27 and TRBJ1-5; D is undetermined. V gave up 2 bases and J gave up 3 bases, with 17 bases separating them. The CDR3 consists of 17 residues. Germline CDR1 and CDR2: MNHEY and SMNVEV (reference sequence). The CDR3: CASSLGPPVLVNQPQHF. CDR3 nucleotides: TGTGCCAGCAGTTTAGGTCCTCCGGTGTTAGTCAATCAGCCCCAGCATTTT.

The chain recombines TRBV2 with TRBJ1-2; weak D call: TRBD1 (6 bases). The CDR3 consists of 14 residues. Trimming stripped 2 bases from V and 7 bases from J, with 14 bases between. Germline V gene lookup returns CDR1 SNHLY and CDR2 FYNNEI. The CDR3 protein is CASSEIAGAGGYTF. In DNA, the CDR3 is TGTGCCAGCAGTGAAATCGCAGGGGCAGGTGGCTACACCTTC.